The present T cell receptor beta chain was sequenced within a study of B cell selection in AIRE deficiency. The study, taken as a whole, reports: Shorter CDR3s marked shared Treg sequences, biased toward few non-templated insertions. Patient Tconv cells held about 31% of Treg sequences shared by healthy donors. Only roughly 9% of more than 3,000 shared Treg sequences were patient-specific; 31.6% healthy-specific.

Trimming removed 2 bases at V and 3 bases at J, with 14 bases between. This CDR3 has 15 amino acids. Germline CDR1 is SGHRS and CDR2 is YFSETQ. CD4+CD127+ cells were sorted as the conventional CD4 T cells. As processed by the authors: Patients' conventional T cells yielded 85,000 to 120,000 distinct TCRbeta sequences; donors' roughly 1.3x10^5. Libraries were prepared by immunoSEQ multiplex PCR; TCRdb keeps only in-frame clonotypes and omits some of them. V, J and clone size reflect that table, while D and trimming were determined from the DNA. Among fewer than 30,000 clones, roughly 96% were seen once, and the ten largest hold 0.2% to 0.25%. About this clone itself: Its antigen is unidentified.

The sequence came from a human donor with AIRE deficiency. The specimen was conventional CD4+ T cells sorted from PBMCs. This chain uses TRBV5-1 with TRBJ1-1; weak D call: TRBD1 (6 bases). CDR3 region: CASSFGDRLDTEAFF. The DNA of the CDR3 is TGCGCCAGCAGCTTTGGCGACAGGTTGGACACTGAAGCTTTCTTT.